These 11 T cell receptor beta chains originate from one sample sequenced in a study of OX40 agonist ivuxolimab in advanced cancers. Assay used: immunoSEQ multiplex PCR; TCRdb lists only in-frame clones, some missing. The repertoire holds some 74,000 clones, more than 75% seen once, with 5% in the top ten. The sequencing here drew on CD4+ or CD8+ T cells sorted from blood, taken in a trial of the OX40 agonist ivuxolimab. These receptors all come from an adult with an advanced solid tumor such as melanoma, head and neck, liver or kidney cancer.

This rearrangement joins TRBV20-1 to TRBJ1-2; D gene ambiguous. Between the trimmed V and J ends, which lost 6 bases and 5 bases, there was a span of 10 bases. Germline-derived CDR1 and CDR2 are DFQATT and SNEGSKA (reference sequence). The CDR3 totals 11 residues. Here the CDR3 DNA reads TGCAGTGCCCGGTCGGGTTATGGCTACACCTTC. Its translation: CSARSGYGYTF.

The J gene is TRBJ1-2, the V gene TRBV10-3; D remains ambiguous. There are 13 residues in the CDR3. The V gene lost 10 bases and the J gene lost 4 bases, with 16 bases spanning the gap. CDR1 ENHRY and CDR2 SYGVKD come from the germline V gene. The CDR3 sequence: CATSNEQLYGYTF. The CDR3 DNA reads TGTGCCACCTCAAACGAGCAGCTCTATGGCTACACCTTC.

The chain carries TRBV5-1 and TRBJ1-1; weak D call: TRBD1 (6 bases). The length of the CDR3 is 15 residues. Trimming took 5 bases from V and 0 from J, leaving 14 bases between them. The germline V gene has CDR1 SGHRS and CDR2 YFSETQ. This CDR3 reads CASRTGTTMNTEAFF. As DNA, the CDR3 is TGCGCCAGCAGGACCGGGACAACTATGAACACTGAAGCTTTCTTT.

The CDR3 is CASGSPLHF. In DNA, the CDR3 is TGTGCCAGCGGCTCACCCCTCCACTTT. The V gene is TRBV21-1, the J gene TRBJ1-6; the D call TRBD1 from the table was never checked on the DNA. TRBV21-1 is shown as a pseudogene. The CDR3 consists of 9 residues.

Only a few counts were recorded for this clone. This chain joins TRBV5-1 and TRBJ1-4, with 8 bases that match TRBD1. Germline CDR1 SGHRS, CDR2 YFSETQ. The CDR3 extends over 18 amino acids. The trim removed 4 bases at V and 0 bases at J, leaving 11 bases unmatched. CDR3 region: CASSTTGGRMATNEKLFF. The CDR3 DNA reads TGCGCCAGCAGCACAACAGGGGGAAGGATGGCAACTAATGAAAAACTGTTTTTT.

The V and J genes are TRBV19 and TRBJ2-3; 8 bases map to TRBD2. This CDR3 is 15 amino acids long. Trimming cost V 5 bases and J 4 bases; bases outside gene matches: 8. Germline-derived CDR1 and CDR2 are LNHDA and SQIVND (reference sequence). The chain's CDR3 is CASSSVGAGADTQYF. CDR3 DNA: TGTGCCAGTAGTTCAGTAGGAGCGGGAGCAGATACGCAGTATTTT.

The chain combines TRBV7-2 with TRBJ2-5; TRBD1 matches 9 bases. CDR1 and CDR2 from the germline V gene are SGHTA and FQGNSA. CDR3 length equals 15 residues. Unmatched junction bases numbered 5, after V lost 4 bases and J lost 2 bases. The CDR3 DNA follows: TGTGCCAGCAGCTGGTACAGGGGGCCTCAAGAGACCCAGTACTTC. The encoded protein is CASSWYRGPQETQYF.

The chain joins TRBV12-5 to TRBJ2-1; 8 bases match TRBD1. Looked up from germline, CDR1 is LGHNT and CDR2 is FRNRAP. The CDR3 totals 16 residues. V shed 3 bases, J shed 2 bases, and the junction held 6 bases outside the gene matches. The CDR3 coding sequence is TGTGCTAGTGGTTTAGGACAGGGTCGAACCTACAATGAGCAGTTCTTC. Protein sequence: CASGLGQGRTYNEQFF.

The V and J genes are TRBV4-2 and TRBJ1-5, with unresolved D. The CDR3 loop spans 15 amino acids. Germline V gene data show CDR1 as LGHNA and CDR2 as YNFKEQ. Trimming cost V 1 base and J 6 bases, with 13 bases left between them. The CDR3 sequence: CASSQVDAKPQPQHF. The CDR3, as DNA: TGTGCCAGCAGCCAAGTAGATGCCAAACCTCAGCCCCAGCATTTT.

This chain's CDR3 is CASTRRDDTQYF. The DNA of the CDR3 is TGTGCCAGCACTCGACGGGACGATACGCAGTATTTT. The rearrangement links TRBV6-1 to TRBJ2-3; perhaps D is TRBD1 or TRBD2 (5 bases each). Per the germline V gene, CDR1 is MNHNS and CDR2 is SASEGT. Deletions cut 7 bases from V and 6 bases from J, with 11 bases between. The CDR3 has 12 amino acids.

This clone was counted only a few times. This chain uses TRBV18 with TRBJ2-3, with D possibly matching TRBD2 (5 bases). V lost 2 bases, J lost 2 bases, and 8 bases lay in between. The CDR3 runs to 14 residues. Germline CDR1 is KGHSH and CDR2 is LQKENI. The CDR3 is CASSPAGITDTQYF. CDR3 nucleotides: TGTGCCAGCTCACCAGCCGGGATCACAGATACGCAGTATTTT.